Reported below is one T cell receptor (beta chain). What this receptor recognizes is not known. The input lacks base qualities; no much larger clone sits a single base away. This sample is drawn from a study of T cell changes during pregnancy in multiple sclerosis (dated by TCRdb to the late 2010s). Broadly, across the study: Changes in the T cell repertoire over the course of pregnancy were examined in this study in women with multiple sclerosis.

From cysteine to phenylalanine, the CDR3 is 12 amino acids long. Just CDR3 DNA is preserved here, 36 bases in frame from base 1. CDR1 and CDR2, looked up from the germline V gene, are SGHTA and FQGNSA. Cut back by 5 bases and 8 bases, the V and J ends lie 10 bases apart. Library construction relied on the immunoSEQ multiplex PCR assay. Not all clones reach the TCRdb copy of this immuneACCESS table, which keeps in-frame sequences only. Checked studies attribute under half of the gap to unresolved V genes and leave the rest unexplained. The sample table records about 50,000 clones; 85% to 95% of these occur just once. Jointly, the top ten make up almost 4.5% of the sample.

The rearrangement combines TRBV7-2 with TRBJ2-4; the D gene identity is not certain. Sequenced material: CD8+ T cells from peripheral blood mononuclear cells, taken in the first trimester of pregnancy. This receptor was obtained from a female donor with multiple sclerosis, enrolled in a pregnancy study. The DNA is as follows: TGTGCCAGCAGCCCCCTGGCGGACATTCAGTACTTC. The encoded protein is CASSPLADIQYF.